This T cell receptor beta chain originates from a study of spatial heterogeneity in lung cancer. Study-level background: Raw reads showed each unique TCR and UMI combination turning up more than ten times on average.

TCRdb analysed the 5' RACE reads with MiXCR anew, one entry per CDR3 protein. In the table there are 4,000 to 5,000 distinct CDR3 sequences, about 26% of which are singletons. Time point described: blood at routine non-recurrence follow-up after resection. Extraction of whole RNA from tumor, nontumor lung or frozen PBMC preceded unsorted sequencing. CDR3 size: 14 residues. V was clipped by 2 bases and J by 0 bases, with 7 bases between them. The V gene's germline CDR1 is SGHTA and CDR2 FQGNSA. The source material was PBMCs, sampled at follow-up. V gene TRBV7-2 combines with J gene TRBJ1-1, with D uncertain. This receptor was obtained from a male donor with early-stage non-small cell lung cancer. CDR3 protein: CASSLYLMNTEAFF. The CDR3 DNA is TGTGCCAGCAGCTTATATCTAATGAACACTGAAGCTTTCTTT.